This record covers a single T cell receptor (beta chain). This entry is derived from a study of CD8 T cells in Susac syndrome. The RNA, about 0.45 to 1 ug, was put through reverse transcription using random hexamers. The CDR3 of TCR beta was amplified by immunoSEQ multiplex PCR across 54 Vbeta and 13 Jbeta. TCRdb re-derived calls from the immunoSEQ multiplex PCR reads in MiXCR, one entry per CDR3 protein. The data hold around 130,000 distinct CDR3 sequences, with around 94% observed a single time. This CDR3 spans 15 amino acids. J was trimmed by 7 bases and V by 2 bases; bases with no gene match: 6. Germline-derived CDR1 and CDR2 are SEHNR and FQNEAQ (reference sequence). The study sequenced TCR beta in blood CD8+ and CD4+ T cells. Controls were age- and sex-matched healthy donors. It was negative isolation that provided the CD8+ and CD4+ T cells, whereas TEMRA cells were enriched by FACS.

This TCR was recovered from a human donor in good health. Sample: CD4+ T cells from PBMCs. The chain couples TRBV7-9 to TRBJ1-4, with 8 nucleotides matching TRBD1. CDR3 region: CASSLSQGAGEKLFF. As DNA, the CDR3 is TGTGCCAGCAGCTTATCCCAGGGGGCGGGTGAAAAACTGTTTTTT.